Here is one T cell receptor (beta chain) with its context. A junction boundary mismatches the germline segment, possibly from a read error. This sample is drawn from a study of blood T cell repertoires in COVID-19. The CDR3 is 14 residues long. CDR1 SGHAT and CDR2 FQNNGV come from the germline V gene. The repertoire was sequenced with immunoSEQ multiplex PCR; TCRdb's copy has only in-frame clones and lacks some. This repertoire shows 220,000 or so clones, around 83% found once; its top ten account for about a tenth. The receptor was isolated from a woman in her forties or fifties with COVID-19, enrolled during active disease. The V call is TRBV11-2, the J call TRBJ1-1; possible D gene TRBD1, 5 bases. Specimen: peripheral blood. The DNA for the CDR3 is TGTGCCAGCAGCCTAGACAGCGGTAACACTGAAGCTTTCTTT. This sequence encodes CASSLDSGNTEAFF.